This T cell receptor beta chain was identified in a study of beta chain features in type 1 diabetes. Study-wide context: The examined sorted cells totaled around 100 million across samples. Points from the study as a whole: For type 1 diabetes patients, VDJ junctions showed fewer insertions and more deletions. Within each of all four CD4+ subsets, Type 1 diabetes patients had TCRB CDR3s that were moderately but significantly shorter. A closer apparent resemblance between naive, central memory and Treg TCRB repertoires was seen in patients than in healthy donors. There was a possibility that cDNA sequencing over-represented cells with high TCR expression.

There are a few counts of this clone. Its antigen is unidentified. V was cut by 3 bases and J by 2 bases, with 10 bases left in between. Germline V gene data show CDR1 as GTSNPN and CDR2 as SVGIG (reference sequence). CDR3 length equals 13 residues. Expressed TCRB transcripts were sequenced because the isolated RNA had all been reverse transcribed beforehand. Produced via immunoSEQ multiplex PCR; TCRdb's table is partial and in-frame only. The sample has about 660,000 clones, around an eighth seen once; the top ten hold 0.03% to 0.04%. The sequenced sample consisted of naive CD4+ T cells from blood. The TCR comes from a man aged 18 to 30 with type 1 diabetes. The rearrangement links TRBV30 to TRBJ2-5; D gene unclear. In nucleotides, the CDR3 is TGTGCCTGGAGGGAACTTCCGCAAGAGACCCAGTACTTC. Translation: CAWRELPQETQYF.